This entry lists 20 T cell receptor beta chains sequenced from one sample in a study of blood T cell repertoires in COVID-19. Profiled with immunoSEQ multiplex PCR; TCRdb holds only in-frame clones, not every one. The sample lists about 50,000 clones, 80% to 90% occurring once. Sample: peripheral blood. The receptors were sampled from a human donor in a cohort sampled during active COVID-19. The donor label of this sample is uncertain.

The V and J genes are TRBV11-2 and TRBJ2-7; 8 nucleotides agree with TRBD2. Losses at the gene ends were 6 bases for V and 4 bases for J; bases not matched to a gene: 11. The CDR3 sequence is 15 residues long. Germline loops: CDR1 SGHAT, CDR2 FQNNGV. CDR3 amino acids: CASRGSRGTSYEQYF. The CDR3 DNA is TGTGCCAGCAGGGGTTCCCGGGGGACTAGTTACGAGCAGTACTTC.

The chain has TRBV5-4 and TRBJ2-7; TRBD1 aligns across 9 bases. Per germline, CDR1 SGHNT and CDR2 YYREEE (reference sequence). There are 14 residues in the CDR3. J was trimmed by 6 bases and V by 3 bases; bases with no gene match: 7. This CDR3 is CASSSGTGWVEQYF. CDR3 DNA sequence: TGTGCCAGCAGCTCCGGGACAGGGTGGGTCGAGCAGTACTTC.

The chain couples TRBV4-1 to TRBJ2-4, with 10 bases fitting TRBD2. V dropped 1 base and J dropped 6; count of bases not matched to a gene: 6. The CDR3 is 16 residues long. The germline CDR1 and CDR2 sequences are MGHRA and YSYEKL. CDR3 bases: TGCGCCAGCAGCCAAGGGAGCGGGGGGGCGTCAAACATTCAGTACTTC. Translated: CASSQGSGGASNIQYF.

The CDR3, as DNA: TGTGCCAGCAGCCGAGGGGGGGACTCCTACAATGAGCAGTTCTTC. This translates into CASSRGGDSYNEQFF. The V and J genes are TRBV5-4 and TRBJ2-1, with D tentatively TRBD2 (7 bases). V shed 4 bases and J shed 0 bases, with 11 bases lying between them. This CDR3 contains 15 residues. CDR1 and CDR2 from the germline V gene are SGHNT and YYREEE (reference sequence). Together with reference TRBV5-4 and TRBJ2-1, the CDR3 gives the full variable domain: ETGVTQSPTHLIKTRGQQVTLRCSSQSGHNTVSWYQQALGQGPQFIFQYYREEENGRGNFPPRFSGLQFPNYSSELNVNALELDDSALYLCASSRGGDSYNEQFFGPGTRLTVL.

CDR3 residues: CASSSGTSRSYNEQFF. DNA of the CDR3: TGCGCCAGCAGCTCTGGGACTTCCCGCTCCTACAATGAGCAGTTCTTC. The chain links TRBV5-1 to TRBJ2-1, with D possibly TRBD2 on 6 matching bases. Germline loops: CDR1 SGHRS, CDR2 YFSETQ. This CDR3 is built from 16 residues. Trimming took off 3 bases at V and 0 bases at J, with 13 bases between the two ends.

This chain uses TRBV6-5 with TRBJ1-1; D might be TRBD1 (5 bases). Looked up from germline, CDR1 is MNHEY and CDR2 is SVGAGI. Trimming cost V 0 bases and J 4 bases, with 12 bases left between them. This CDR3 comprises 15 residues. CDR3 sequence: CASSYSTGQGTEAFF. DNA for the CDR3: TGTGCCAGCAGTTACTCGACTGGGCAGGGCACTGAAGCTTTCTTT.

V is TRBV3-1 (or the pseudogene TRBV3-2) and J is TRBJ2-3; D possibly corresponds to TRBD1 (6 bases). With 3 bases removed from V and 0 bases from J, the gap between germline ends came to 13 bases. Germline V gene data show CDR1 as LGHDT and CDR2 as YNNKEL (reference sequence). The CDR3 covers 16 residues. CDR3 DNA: TGTGCCAGCAGCCAGATACAGACAGGAAGCACAGATACGCAGTATTTT. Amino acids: CASSQIQTGSTDTQYF.

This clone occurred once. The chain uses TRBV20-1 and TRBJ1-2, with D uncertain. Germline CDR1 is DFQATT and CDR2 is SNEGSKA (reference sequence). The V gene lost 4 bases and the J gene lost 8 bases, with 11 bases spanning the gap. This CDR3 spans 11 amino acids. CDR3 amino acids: CSATGPTGYTF. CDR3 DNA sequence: TGCAGTGCTACGGGTCCGACGGGCTACACCTTC.

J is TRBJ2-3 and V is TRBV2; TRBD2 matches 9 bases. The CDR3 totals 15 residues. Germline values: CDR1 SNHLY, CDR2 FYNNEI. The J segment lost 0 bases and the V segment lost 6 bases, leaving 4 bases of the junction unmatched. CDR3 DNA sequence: TGTGCCAGCAGCGGCGGACTAGCGAGCACAGATACGCAGTATTTT. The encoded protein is CASSGGLASTDTQYF.

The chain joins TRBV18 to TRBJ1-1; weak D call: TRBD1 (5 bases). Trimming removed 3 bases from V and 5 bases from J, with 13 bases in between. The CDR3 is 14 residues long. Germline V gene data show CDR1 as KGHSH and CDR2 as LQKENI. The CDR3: CASSPWPGRTEAFF. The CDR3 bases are TGTGCCAGCTCACCGTGGCCAGGGCGGACTGAAGCTTTCTTT.

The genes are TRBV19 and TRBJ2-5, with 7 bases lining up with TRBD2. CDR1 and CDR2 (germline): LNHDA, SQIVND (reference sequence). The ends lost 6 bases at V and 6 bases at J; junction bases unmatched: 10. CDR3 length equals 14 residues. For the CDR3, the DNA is TGTGCCAGTAGAGACGGGGAGGGCGGGCAGACCCAGTACTTC. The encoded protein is CASRDGEGGQTQYF.

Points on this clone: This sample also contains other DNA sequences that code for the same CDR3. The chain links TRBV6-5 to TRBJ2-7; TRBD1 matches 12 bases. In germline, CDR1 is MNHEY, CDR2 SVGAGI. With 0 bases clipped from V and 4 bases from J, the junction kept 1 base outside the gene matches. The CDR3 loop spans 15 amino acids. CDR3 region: CASSYSGQGAYEQYF. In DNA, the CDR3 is TGTGCCAGCAGTTACTCGGGACAGGGGGCATACGAGCAGTACTTC.

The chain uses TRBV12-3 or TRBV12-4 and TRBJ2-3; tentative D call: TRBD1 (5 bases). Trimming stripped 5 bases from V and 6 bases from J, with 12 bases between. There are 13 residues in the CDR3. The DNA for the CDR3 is TGTGCCAGCAGTATGACAGTACAGGATACGCAGTATTTT. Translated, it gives CASSMTVQDTQYF.

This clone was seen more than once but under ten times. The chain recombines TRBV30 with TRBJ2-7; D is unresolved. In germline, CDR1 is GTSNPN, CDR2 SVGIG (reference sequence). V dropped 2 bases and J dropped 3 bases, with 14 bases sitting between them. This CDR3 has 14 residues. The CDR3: CAWSPGNRHYEQYF. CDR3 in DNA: TGTGCCTGGAGTCCCGGCAATCGACACTACGAGCAGTACTTC.

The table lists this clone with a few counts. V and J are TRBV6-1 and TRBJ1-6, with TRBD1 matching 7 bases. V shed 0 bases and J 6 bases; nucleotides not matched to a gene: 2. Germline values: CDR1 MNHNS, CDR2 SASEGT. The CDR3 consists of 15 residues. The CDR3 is CASSEAAGGNSPLHF. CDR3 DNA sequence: TGTGCCAGCAGTGAAGCCGCAGGGGGTAATTCACCCCTCCACTTT.

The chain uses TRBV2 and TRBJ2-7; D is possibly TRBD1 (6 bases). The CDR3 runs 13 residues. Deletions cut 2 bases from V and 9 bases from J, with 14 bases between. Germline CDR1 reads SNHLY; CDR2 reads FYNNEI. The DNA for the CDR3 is TGTGCCAGCAGTGAAATGGGGGCTCGGGGGCAGTACTTC. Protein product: CASSEMGARGQYF.

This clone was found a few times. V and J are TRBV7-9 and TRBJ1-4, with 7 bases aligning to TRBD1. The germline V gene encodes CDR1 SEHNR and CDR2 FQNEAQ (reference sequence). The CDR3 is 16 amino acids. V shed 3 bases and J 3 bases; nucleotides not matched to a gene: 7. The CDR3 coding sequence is TGTGCCAGCAGCTTTGGCCAGGGGGTATCTAATGAAAAACTGTTTTTT. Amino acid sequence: CASSFGQGVSNEKLFF.

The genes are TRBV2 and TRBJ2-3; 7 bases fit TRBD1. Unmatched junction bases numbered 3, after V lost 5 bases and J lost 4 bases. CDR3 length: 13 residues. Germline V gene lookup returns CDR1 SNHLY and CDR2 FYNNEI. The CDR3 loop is CASSYGQADTQYF. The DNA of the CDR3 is TGTGCCAGCAGTTACGGACAGGCAGATACGCAGTATTTT.

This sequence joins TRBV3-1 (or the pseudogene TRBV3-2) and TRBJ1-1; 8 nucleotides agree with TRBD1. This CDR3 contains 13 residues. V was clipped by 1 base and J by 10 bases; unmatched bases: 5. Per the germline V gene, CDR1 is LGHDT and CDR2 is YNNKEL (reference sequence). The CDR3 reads CASSQGVGQGAFF. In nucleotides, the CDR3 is TGTGCCAGCAGCCAAGGAGTTGGACAGGGAGCTTTCTTT.

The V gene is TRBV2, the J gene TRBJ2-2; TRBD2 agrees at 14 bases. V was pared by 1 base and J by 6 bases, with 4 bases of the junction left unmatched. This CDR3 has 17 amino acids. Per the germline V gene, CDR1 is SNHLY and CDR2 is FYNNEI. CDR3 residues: CASSEGLAGGRPGELFF. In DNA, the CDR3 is TGTGCCAGCAGTGAAGGACTAGCGGGGGGGAGACCCGGGGAGCTGTTTTTT.